The 16 T cell receptor beta chains below were found in one sample sequenced in a study of blood T cell repertoires in COVID-19. TCRdb's copy holds only in-frame clones and misses some; the assay was immunoSEQ multiplex PCR. Here the sample spans approximately 670,000 clones, approximately 90% being singletons. Sequenced material: peripheral blood. These receptors came from a woman aged 18-29 years with acute or convalescent COVID-19.

The chain is built from TRBV2 and TRBJ2-7, with 7 bases lining up with TRBD1. The CDR3 is made up of 15 amino acids. J gave up 0 bases and V 5 bases, and 7 bases lay outside the gene matches. The germline V gene has CDR1 SNHLY and CDR2 FYNNEI. The CDR3 is CASSPGQVSSYEQYF. The CDR3 DNA reads TGTGCCAGCAGTCCCGGACAGGTCAGCTCCTACGAGCAGTACTTC.

The V and J genes are TRBV7-8 and TRBJ1-1; D gene uncertain. There are 16 residues in the CDR3. Germline V lookup: CDR1 SGHVS, CDR2 FQNEAQ. The ends were cut back, 1 base at V and 7 bases at J, with 19 bases in the middle. CDR3 coding DNA: TGTGCCAGCAGCTTAGAGGCTCCAGGCTGGCCCCTTGAAGCTTTCTTT. Translated, it gives CASSLEAPGWPLEAFF.

The V call is TRBV7-2, the J call TRBJ2-5; D may be TRBD2 (7 bases). Germline CDR1 and CDR2: SGHTA and FQGNSA. Trimming took 1 base from V and 1 from J, leaving 10 bases between them. This CDR3 comprises 15 residues. CDR3 loop: CASSLGGGLQETQYF. Written as DNA, the CDR3 is TGTGCCAGCAGCTTAGGGGGGGGCCTCCAAGAGACCCAGTACTTC.

This chain uses TRBV2 with TRBJ2-3, with TRBD1 identical over 8 bases. Per the germline V gene, CDR1 is SNHLY and CDR2 is FYNNEI. With V trimmed by 2 bases and J by 7 bases, 8 bases remained unmatched. The CDR3 extends over 15 amino acids. The CDR3 nucleotides are TGTGCCAGCAGTGAAAGGGGGCAGGGGGCAAATACGCAGTATTTT. Translation gives CASSERGQGANTQYF.

The chain uses TRBV24-1 and TRBJ2-2; TRBD2 agrees at 8 bases. The CDR3 loop spans 15 amino acids. The V gene's germline CDR1 is KGHDR and CDR2 SFDVKD. J was trimmed by 4 bases and V by 6 bases; bases with no gene match: 6. The CDR3 DNA sequence: TGTGCCACCAGTAGGCGGGGGGCGGGCACCGGGGAGCTGTTTTTT. Amino acid sequence: CATSRRGAGTGELFF.

This clone was found a few times. The V gene is TRBV15, the J gene TRBJ1-2; 10 positions match TRBD1. This CDR3 has 16 residues. The germline V gene has CDR1 LNHNV and CDR2 YYDKDF (reference sequence). V shed 1 base, J shed 6 bases, and the junction held 8 bases outside the gene matches. The CDR3, as DNA: TGTGCCACCAGCAGAGGCGGGACAGGGGATTTGCATGGCTACACCTTC. It specifies CATSRGGTGDLHGYTF.

This chain joins TRBV11-2 and TRBJ1-1; D is uncertain. CDR1 is SGHAT and CDR2 is FQNNGV in the germline V gene. Between the trimmed V and J ends, which lost 1 base and 4 bases, there was a span of 7 bases. The CDR3 is 13 amino acids. The DNA of the CDR3 is TGTGCCAGCAGCTTAGTTAGTCCCACTGAAGCTTTCTTT. Amino acid sequence: CASSLVSPTEAFF. Full variable domain (missing parts from reference TRBV11-2 and TRBJ1-1): EAGVAQSPRYKIIEKRQSVAFWCNPISGHATLYWYQQILGQGPKLLIQFQNNGVVDDSQLPKDRFSAERLKGVDSTLKIQPAKLEDSAVYLCASSLVSPTEAFFGQGTRLTVV.

This chain links TRBV19 with TRBJ1-5; perhaps TRBD1 as D (5 bases). Germline lookup yields CDR1 LNHDA and CDR2 SQIVND (reference sequence). V was pared by 6 bases and J by 4 bases, with 16 bases between. This CDR3 contains 15 residues. The CDR3: CASSPIQGGNQPQHF. For the CDR3, the DNA is TGTGCCAGTAGCCCAATCCAGGGTGGAAATCAGCCCCAGCATTTT.

J is TRBJ1-1 and V is TRBV4-1; 10 bases agree with TRBD1. V lost 1 base, J lost 6 bases, and 2 bases stayed unmatched. This CDR3 contains 14 residues. Germline CDR1 reads MGHRA; CDR2 reads YSYEKL. CDR3 loop: CASSQVGTGAEAFF. The CDR3 coding sequence is TGCGCCAGCAGCCAAGTAGGGACAGGGGCTGAAGCTTTCTTT.

The chain employs TRBV7-3 and TRBJ1-1; TRBD1 might be the D (5 bases). This CDR3 is built from 13 residues. Germline V lookup: CDR1 SGHTA, CDR2 FQGTGA. Trimming shortened V by 4 bases and J by 1 base, and 7 bases separated the two germline ends. The CDR3 is CASSYRRNTEAFF. In DNA, the CDR3 is TGTGCCAGCAGCTACAGGCGGAACACTGAAGCTTTCTTT.

In this sample, this clone turned up once. The rearrangement links TRBV12-5 to TRBJ1-2; D unclear. Germline loops: CDR1 LGHNT, CDR2 FRNRAP. This CDR3 contains 16 residues. Trimming took 0 bases from V and 8 from J, leaving 19 bases between them. CDR3 region: CASGLVPGILSPGYTF. CDR3 bases: TGTGCTAGTGGTTTGGTACCGGGGATTTTGTCCCCCGGCTACACCTTC. The full variable domain, in which reference TRBV12-5 and TRBJ1-2 provide the parts outside the CDR3, is DARVTQTPRHKVTEMGQEVTMRCQPILGHNTVFWYRQTMMQGLELLAYFRNRAPLDDSGMPKDRFSAEMPDATLATLKIQPSEPRDSAVYFCASGLVPGILSPGYTFGSGTRLTVV.

J is TRBJ1-5 and V is TRBV12-3 or TRBV12-4; a possible D gene is TRBD1 (6 bases). The V end lost 7 bases, the J end lost 6 bases, and 10 bases lay between the germline ends. CDR3 length: 12 amino acids. CDR3 sequence (DNA): TGTGCCAGCACTCCAGGGGTTCAGCCCCAGCATTTT. Its protein product is CASTPGVQPQHF.

The genes are TRBV5-4 and TRBJ1-1, with D maybe TRBD1 (5 bases). CDR1 SGHNT and CDR2 YYREEE come from the germline V gene (reference sequence). This CDR3 contains 13 residues. Trimming cost V 2 bases and J 3 bases, with 8 bases left between them. In nucleotides, the CDR3 is TGTGCCAGCAGCTTAAAAGGGGACACTGAAGCTTTCTTT. Protein: CASSLKGDTEAFF. Filled out from reference TRBV5-4 and TRBJ1-1, the complete variable domain reads ETGVTQSPTHLIKTRGQQVTLRCSSQSGHNTVSWYQQALGQGPQFIFQYYREEENGRGNFPPRFSGLQFPNYSSELNVNALELDDSALYLCASSLKGDTEAFFGQGTRLTVV.

V and J are TRBV9 and TRBJ2-6, with a tentative D call TRBD1 (6 bases). The CDR3 runs to 18 residues. V lost 3 bases to trimming and J lost 0 bases, with 16 bases between them. The germline gives CDR1 SGDLS, CDR2 YYNGEE. The CDR3 DNA sequence: TGTGCCAGCAGCGCCCAAATGAGAGGGGGCTCTGGGGCCAACGTCCTGACTTTC. Its protein product is CASSAQMRGGSGANVLTF. Full variable domain (remainder filled in from reference TRBV9 and TRBJ2-6): DSGVTQTPKHLITATGQRVTLRCSPRSGDLSVYWYQQSLDQGLQFLIQYYNGEERAKGNILERFSAQQFPDLHSELNLSSLELGDSALYFCASSAQMRGGSGANVLTFGAGSRLTVL.

J is TRBJ1-1 and V is TRBV19; maybe TRBD1 (5 bases). Per germline, CDR1 LNHDA and CDR2 SQIVND (reference sequence). V lost 10 bases, J lost 0 bases, and 15 bases lay in between. There are 14 residues in the CDR3. CDR3 loop: CATTGPGVNTEAFF. CDR3 sequence (DNA): TGTGCCACCACGGGCCCGGGGGTGAACACTGAAGCTTTCTTT. Looking up the rest from reference TRBV19 and TRBJ1-1 gives the full variable domain: DGGITQSPKYLFRKEGQNVTLSCEQNLNHDAMYWYRQDPGQGLRLIYYSQIVNDFQKGDIAEGYSVSREKKESFPLTVTSAQKNPTAFYLCATTGPGVNTEAFFGQGTRLTVV.

The chain links TRBV2 to TRBJ1-5; TRBD1 matches at 11 bases. The CDR3 spans 19 residues. The trim removed 1 base at V and 0 bases at J, leaving 8 bases unmatched. The germline V gene has CDR1 SNHLY and CDR2 FYNNEI. The CDR3 spells CASSEVGTGGFYSNQPQHF. CDR3 DNA: TGTGCCAGCAGTGAAGTCGGGACAGGGGGTTTTTATAGCAATCAGCCCCAGCATTTT.